Below are 26 T cell receptor beta chains sequenced from a single sample in a study of CD8 T cells in Susac syndrome. Random hexamers were used to reverse transcribe the RNA input (about 0.45 to 1 ug). TCRdb analysed the immunoSEQ multiplex PCR reads with MiXCR anew, one entry per CDR3 protein. The data show roughly 200,000 distinct CDR3 sequences, around 94% seen once. The sequenced sample consisted of CD4+ T cells from PBMCs. The receptors come from a human donor with Susac syndrome.

The chain links TRBV19 to TRBJ2-2; D is unresolved. CDR1 LNHDA and CDR2 SQIVND come from the germline V gene (reference sequence). The CDR3 has 13 residues. Trimming removed 3 bases at V and 12 bases at J, with 14 bases between. CDR3 residues: CASSIPRMGQLFF. In DNA form, the CDR3 reads TGTGCCAGTAGTATCCCCCGAATGGGTCAGCTGTTTTTT.

The chain recombines TRBV27 with TRBJ2-6; D possibly corresponds to TRBD1 (6 bases). Germline assignment: CDR1 MNHEY and CDR2 SMNVEV (reference sequence). Trimming cost V 6 bases and J 6 bases, with 12 bases left between them. This CDR3 has 14 residues. The CDR3 protein is CASSNTGPANVLTF. CDR3 DNA sequence: TGTGCCAGCAGCAATACAGGGCCGGCCAACGTCCTGACTTTC.

The chain is built from TRBV20-1 and TRBJ2-3; D unresolved. Germline CDR1 reads DFQATT; CDR2 reads SNEGSKA (reference sequence). The CDR3 consists of 8 residues. The CDR3 DNA sequence: TGCACCCCAGATACGCAGTATTTT. Its translation: CTPDTQYF.

The gene calls are TRBV18 and TRBJ2-5; tentative D call: TRBD1 (5 bases). Germline V gene lookup returns CDR1 KGHSH and CDR2 LQKENI. Trimming removed 5 bases at V and 5 bases at J, with 9 bases between. CDR3 length equals 12 residues. The chain's CDR3 is CASSGQRETQYF. DNA for the CDR3: TGTGCCAGCTCAGGACAAAGGGAGACCCAGTACTTC.

The V and J genes are TRBV30 and TRBJ1-1; a weak D match, TRBD1 (5 bases). CDR1 and CDR2 (germline): GTSNPN, SVGIG (reference sequence). The CDR3 is 14 amino acids. Trimming pared 3 bases from V and 2 bases from J, leaving 13 bases between. The CDR3 DNA is TGTGCCTGGAGCACCGGGACCTTCAACACTGAAGCTTTCTTT. Translating it yields CAWSTGTFNTEAFF. Combining the CDR3 with reference TRBV30 and TRBJ1-1 gives the whole variable domain SQTIHQWPATLVQPVGSPLSLECTVEGTSNPNLYWYRQAAGRGLQLLFYSVGIGQISSEVPQNLSASRPQDRQFILSSKKLLLSDSGFYLCAWSTGTFNTEAFFGQGTRLTVV.

The V gene is TRBV20-1, the J gene TRBJ2-7; weak D call: TRBD2 (7 bases). Trimming stripped 0 bases from V and 4 bases from J, with 13 bases between. The V gene's germline CDR1 is DFQATT and CDR2 SNEGSKA (reference sequence). The CDR3 spans 14 residues. The CDR3 spells CSARDGGGEYEQYF. CDR3 DNA: TGCAGTGCTAGAGATGGCGGGGGCGAATACGAGCAGTACTTC.

This rearrangement joins TRBV6-5 to TRBJ1-4; perhaps TRBD1 as D (5 bases). The germline gives CDR1 MNHEY, CDR2 SVGAGI. The CDR3 has 14 residues. The V end was cut by 7 bases, the J end by 8 bases, with 17 bases between. The CDR3 spells CASTPPPGEEKLFF. CDR3 nucleotides: TGTGCCAGCACCCCTCCCCCGGGGGAGGAAAAACTGTTTTTT.

V and J are TRBV18 and TRBJ2-5; D is ambiguous. CDR1 KGHSH and CDR2 LQKENI come from the germline V gene. The CDR3 length is 12 residues. The V end was cut by 3 bases, the J end by 4 bases, with 6 bases between. CDR3 nucleotides: TGTGCCAGCTCACCGGCTGCAGAGACCCAGTACTTC. It codes for CASSPAAETQYF. The variable domain in full, completed from reference TRBV18 and TRBJ2-5, reads NAGVMQNPRHLVRRRGQEARLRCSPMKGHSHVYWYRQLPEEGLKFMVYLQKENIIDESGMPKERFSAEFPKEGPSILRIQQVVRGDSAAYFCASSPAAETQYFGPGTRLLVL.

This CDR3 reads CAWSVGDSNSPLHF. CDR3 DNA sequence: TGTGCCTGGAGTGTAGGGGACAGTAATTCACCCCTCCACTTT. This chain uses TRBV30 with TRBJ1-6, with 7 bases lining up with TRBD1. J lost 6 bases, V lost 0 bases, and 2 bases had no gene match. CDR1 GTSNPN and CDR2 SVGIG come from the germline V gene (reference sequence). This CDR3 has 14 amino acids.

This clonotype has just a few counts. The V gene is TRBV3-1, the J gene TRBJ2-7, with D perhaps matching TRBD1 (5 bases). The CDR3 has 13 residues. V dropped 2 bases and J dropped 6 bases, with 11 bases sitting between them. Germline CDR1 LGHDT, CDR2 YNNKEL (reference sequence). CDR3 in DNA: TGTGCCAGCAGCCAACAGGGCCCGGGCGAGCAGTACTTC. It yields the protein CASSQQGPGEQYF.

The chain links TRBV9 to TRBJ2-4; maybe TRBD2 (5 bases). The V gene's germline CDR1 is SGDLS and CDR2 YYNGEE. The CDR3 is made up of 14 amino acids. The ends were cut back, 4 bases at V and 1 base at J, with 9 bases in the middle. DNA of the CDR3: TGTGCCAGCAGCCAGACGGGGGCCAAAAACATTCAGTACTTC. Translation gives CASSQTGAKNIQYF.

The chain uses TRBV6-2 or TRBV6-3 and TRBJ1-1; a possible D gene is TRBD1 (5 bases). Germline CDR1 reads MNHEY; CDR2 reads SVGEGT. V lost 9 bases, J lost 4 bases, and 18 bases lay in between. CDR3 size: 14 residues. In DNA form, the CDR3 reads TGTGCCAGTCTACGGGGGTATGAGGGCACTGAAGCTTTCTTT. This gives the protein CASLRGYEGTEAFF.

This clonotype turned up a few times. The chain employs TRBV7-3 and TRBJ2-1; 12 nucleotides match TRBD2. The CDR3 has 15 amino acids. Trimming at V came to 6 bases and at J to 4 bases, leaving 4 bases not matched to a gene. Germline values: CDR1 SGHTA, CDR2 FQGTGA. CDR3 sequence: CASSSLAGGYNEQFF. The CDR3 DNA reads as TGTGCCAGCAGTTCGCTAGCGGGGGGGTACAATGAGCAGTTCTTC.

The chain joins TRBV15 to TRBJ2-5; 8 bases are shared with TRBD1. V was clipped by 3 bases and J by 4 bases; unmatched bases: 4. CDR3 length: 14 amino acids. Germline V CDR1 and CDR2: LNHNV, YYDKDF (reference sequence). CDR3 DNA: TGTGCCACCAGCAGGGACAGGGCTGGAGAGACCCAGTACTTC. Translating it yields CATSRDRAGETQYF.

This clonotype was recorded once. The chain is built from TRBV7-2 and TRBJ2-3, with 7 bases lining up with TRBD2. The CDR3 totals 16 residues. Germline CDR1 is SGHTA and CDR2 is FQGNSA. Trimming removed 1 base from V and 1 base from J; junction bases left unmatched: 5. In DNA, the CDR3 is TGTGCCAGCAGCTTAGTGGCGGGGGTACGCACAGATACGCAGTATTTT. The encoded protein is CASSLVAGVRTDTQYF.

The chain uses TRBV5-6 and TRBJ2-5; D might be TRBD1 (5 bases). Germline CDR1 and CDR2: SGHDT and YYEEEE. The V end lost 7 bases, the J end lost 2 bases, and 9 bases lay between the germline ends. The CDR3 loop spans 12 amino acids. The CDR3, as DNA: TGTGCCAGCCTCAGACAGCAAGAGACCCAGTACTTC. Translating gives CASLRQQETQYF.

In its sample, this clonotype was seen once. This chain connects TRBV5-1 to TRBJ2-7, with unresolved D. V was clipped by 1 base and J by 2 bases, with 13 bases between them. From germline, CDR1 is SGHRS and CDR2 YFSETQ. The CDR3 length is 15 residues. CDR3 amino acids: CASSLFSSLPYEQYF. CDR3 in DNA: TGCGCCAGCAGCTTGTTTAGCTCCCTTCCCTACGAGCAGTACTTC.

The chain carries TRBV2 and TRBJ1-6; 7 bases are shared with TRBD1. Germline CDR1 SNHLY, CDR2 FYNNEI. V shed 3 bases, J shed 7 bases, and the junction held 9 bases outside the gene matches. The CDR3 is 16 amino acids. The CDR3 nucleotides read TGTGCCAGCAGTGACTCGCCGGGACAGAGAAATTCACCCCTCCACTTT. This codes for CASSDSPGQRNSPLHF.

This CDR3 is CSASRSGGADEQYF. The CDR3 DNA reads as TGCAGTGCGAGTCGTAGCGGGGGGGCGGATGAGCAGTACTTC. The chain recombines TRBV20-1 with TRBJ2-7, with TRBD2 matching 11 bases. The CDR3 contains 14 residues. Germline CDR1 and CDR2: DFQATT and SNEGSKA (reference sequence). With 6 bases clipped from V and 7 bases from J, the junction kept 11 bases outside the gene matches.

The chain combines TRBV4-2 with TRBJ2-1, with D perhaps matching TRBD1 (6 bases). The length of the CDR3 is 16 residues. The V end was cut by 4 bases, the J end by 0 bases, with 13 bases between. Germline V lookup: CDR1 LGHNA, CDR2 YNFKEQ. The CDR3 bases are TGTGCCAGCAGCCGAGCGAGGGGGAGCTCCTACAATGAGCAGTTCTTC. This translates into CASSRARGSSYNEQFF.

The rearrangement joins TRBV20-1 to TRBJ2-3; TRBD2 agrees at 10 bases. Trimming cost V 0 bases and J 1 base; bases outside gene matches: 4. The CDR3 is made up of 16 amino acids. The germline V gene has CDR1 DFQATT and CDR2 SNEGSKA (reference sequence). CDR3 sequence: CSARDRSGGGTDTQYF. CDR3 in DNA: TGCAGTGCTAGAGATCGGAGCGGGGGGGGCACAGATACGCAGTATTTT.

The V and J genes are TRBV7-8 and TRBJ2-7, with 10 bases that match TRBD1. CDR1 is SGHVS and CDR2 is FQNEAQ in the germline V gene. CDR3 size: 15 residues. The J segment lost 3 bases and the V segment lost 3 bases, leaving 5 bases of the junction unmatched. CDR3 residues: CASSFSGTGDYEQYF. As DNA, the CDR3 is TGTGCCAGCAGCTTCTCCGGGACAGGGGACTACGAGCAGTACTTC. Variable domain in full (rest from reference TRBV7-8 and TRBJ2-7): GAGVSQSPRYKVAKRGQDVALRCDPISGHVSLFWYQQALGQGPEFLTYFQNEAQLDKSGLPSDRFFAERPEGSVSTLKIQRTQQEDSAVYLCASSFSGTGDYEQYFGPGTRLTVT.

This chain uses TRBV20-1 with TRBJ1-2; TRBD1 is a possible D gene (6 bases). V shed 0 bases and J shed 4 bases, with 21 bases lying between them. Germline CDR1 DFQATT, CDR2 SNEGSKA (reference sequence). There are 17 residues in the CDR3. This CDR3 is CSARDQQVGTSSYGYTF. The CDR3 nucleotides read TGCAGTGCTAGAGATCAACAAGTAGGGACATCGTCCTATGGCTACACCTTC.

The chain links TRBV3-1 to TRBJ1-2; D is ambiguous. The CDR3 covers 13 residues. Germline values: CDR1 LGHDT, CDR2 YNNKEL (reference sequence). V lost 4 bases, J lost 5 bases, and 11 bases lay in between. In nucleotides, the CDR3 is TGTGCCAGCAGCCTACAGTTAGCGTATGGCTACACCTTC. Its protein product is CASSLQLAYGYTF.

This clonotype was recorded only once. The gene calls are TRBV10-1 and TRBJ2-3; 8 bases align to TRBD2. The germline CDR1 and CDR2 sequences are WNHNN and SYGVQD (reference sequence). V lost 5 bases, J lost 6 bases, and 7 bases stayed unmatched. CDR3 size: 14 residues. The CDR3 DNA reads as TGCGCCAGCAGTAAGACTAGCGCGGTTGATACGCAGTATTTT. Translation gives CASSKTSAVDTQYF.

This clonotype was observed a handful of times. This chain uses TRBV2 with TRBJ2-7, with D hard to call. Germline CDR1 is SNHLY and CDR2 is FYNNEI. The CDR3 is 12 residues long. Trimming left V 7 bases short and J 2 bases short, with 9 bases between. CDR3 sequence: CASNGEPYEQYF. The CDR3 DNA reads TGTGCCAGCAATGGGGAACCCTACGAGCAGTACTTC.